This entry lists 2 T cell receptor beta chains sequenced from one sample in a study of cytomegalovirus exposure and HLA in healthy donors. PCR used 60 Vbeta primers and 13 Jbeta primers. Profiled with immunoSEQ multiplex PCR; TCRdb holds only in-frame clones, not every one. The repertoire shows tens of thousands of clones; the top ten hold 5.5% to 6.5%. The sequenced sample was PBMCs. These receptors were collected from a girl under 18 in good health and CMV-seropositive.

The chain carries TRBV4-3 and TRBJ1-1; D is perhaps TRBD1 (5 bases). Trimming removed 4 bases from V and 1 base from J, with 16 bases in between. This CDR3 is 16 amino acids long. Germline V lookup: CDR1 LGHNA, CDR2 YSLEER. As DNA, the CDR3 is TGCGCCAGCAGCCCCAACCCGACAGCTGGGAACACTGAAGCTTTCTTT. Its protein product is CASSPNPTAGNTEAFF.

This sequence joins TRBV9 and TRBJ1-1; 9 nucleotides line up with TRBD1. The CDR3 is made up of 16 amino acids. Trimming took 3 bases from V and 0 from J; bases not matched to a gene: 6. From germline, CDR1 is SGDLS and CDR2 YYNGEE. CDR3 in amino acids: CASSDGTGYMNTEAFF. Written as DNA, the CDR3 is TGTGCCAGCAGCGACGGGACAGGGTACATGAACACTGAAGCTTTCTTT.